The sequence of this TCR beta chain was determined in a study of T cells in Graves' hyperthyroidism and ophthalmopathy. The germline V gene encodes CDR1 MGHRA and CDR2 YSYEKL. This CDR3 has 16 amino acids. V lost 4 bases to trimming and J lost 0 bases, with 12 bases between them. Researchers amplified the TCR beta CDR3 regions from RNA transcripts. The HTBI primer set served for first-round RT-PCR of the TCR CDR3. MiXCR was run by TCRdb on the multiplex PCR reads, yielding one entry per CDR3 protein. The sample holds 600,000 to 650,000 distinct CDR3 sequences, under 25% seen once. The sequencing sample was made of blood. The J gene is TRBJ1-4, the V gene TRBV4-1, with D perhaps TRBD1 (5 bases). The receptor's source is a man aged 30 to 39 with Graves' ophthalmopathy. The CDR3 DNA reads as TGCGCCAGCAGCCCCCTGAAGGGGACAACTAATGAAAAACTGTTTTTT. Its protein is CASSPLKGTTNEKLFF.